This passage covers 16 T cell receptor beta chains from one sample sequenced in a study of T cells in Graves' hyperthyroidism and ophthalmopathy. Amplified TCR beta CDR3 regions came from RNA transcripts. TCR CDR3 underwent first-round RT-PCR with the HTBI primer set. TCRdb recomputed calls from the multiplex PCR reads with MiXCR, one row per CDR3 protein. The data contain about 260,000 distinct CDR3 sequences, 25% of them singletons. What was sequenced was blood. The receptors were gathered from a man aged 40-55 years with Graves' hyperthyroidism that later progressed to Graves' ophthalmopathy.

This clonotype has at least ten counts. The chain combines TRBV5-1 with TRBJ1-3, with TRBD1 as a possible D gene (5 bases). This CDR3 has 15 residues. Germline V gives CDR1 SGHRS, CDR2 YFSETQ. Between the trimmed V and J ends, which lost 2 bases and 0 bases, there was a span of 9 bases. DNA for the CDR3: TGCGCCAGCAGCTTCTTGACAGCCTCTGGAAACACCATATATTTT. This encodes CASSFLTASGNTIYF.

This clonotype was counted between two and nine times. The chain combines TRBV12-3 or TRBV12-4 with TRBJ1-1; 7 bases line up with TRBD1. CDR3 size: 14 residues. The V gene end was trimmed by 3 bases and the J gene end by 3 bases; junction bases not matched to a gene: 4. CDR3 region: CASSFSRGYTEAFF. In DNA, the CDR3 is TGTGCCAGCAGTTTCTCCAGGGGGTACACTGAAGCTTTCTTT.

The gene calls are TRBV6-2 or TRBV6-3 and TRBJ2-2, with unresolved D. The germline CDR1 and CDR2 sequences are MNHEY and SVGEGT. V was pared by 0 bases and J by 2 bases, with 4 bases between. This CDR3 has 14 residues. Here the CDR3 reads CASSYSINTGELFF. The CDR3 coding sequence is TGTGCCAGCAGTTACTCGATTAACACCGGGGAGCTGTTTTTT.

This clonotype has at least ten counts. The CDR3 here is CASSLDLGRGQRETQYF. CDR3 in DNA: TGTGCCAGCAGCTTAGATCTGGGCAGGGGGCAGCGAGAGACCCAGTACTTC. V gene TRBV11-2 combines with J gene TRBJ2-5; the match to TRBD1 covers 8 bases. CDR3 length equals 17 residues. Losses at the gene ends were 0 bases for V and 4 bases for J; bases not matched to a gene: 10. Germline assignment: CDR1 SGHAT and CDR2 FQNNGV.

The table lists this clonotype with many counts. This sequence may be a read error, since a much larger clone differs from it by one base. This rearrangement joins TRBV3-1 to TRBJ1-2, with D possibly matching TRBD1 (5 bases). Trimming removed 4 bases from V and 0 bases from J, with 9 bases in between. The CDR3 spans 14 residues. Per germline, CDR1 LGHDT and CDR2 YNNKEL (reference sequence). CDR3 in amino acids: CASSRQRANYGYTF. The CDR3 DNA sequence: TGTGCCAGCAGCCGACAGCGAGCTAACTATGGCTACACCTTC.

This clonotype has ten or more counts. Because it lacks the conserved phenylalanine or tryptophan at the end, this CDR3 is likely a read error. The limits of the CDR3 on the DNA are not certain, so only TCRdb's listed CDR3 is given. J is TRBJ2-7 and V is TRBV6-1. Germline CDR1 MNHNS, CDR2 SASEGT. Both ends counted, the CDR3 spans 11 residues. The CDR3 loop is CASSAGAVVGL.

This clonotype appeared many times. This chain joins TRBV15 and TRBJ2-7; D is perhaps TRBD2 (6 bases). The germline V gene has CDR1 LNHNV and CDR2 YYDKDF (reference sequence). The V gene lost 5 bases and the J gene lost 8 bases, with 13 bases spanning the gap. The CDR3 is made up of 12 amino acids. CDR3 residues: CATSHPGGQQYF. The CDR3 DNA reads as TGTGCCACCAGCCATCCCGGGGGTCAGCAGTACTTC.

This chain uses TRBV6-2 or TRBV6-3 with TRBJ2-7; D is ambiguous. The CDR3 runs to 13 residues. The germline CDR1 and CDR2 sequences are MNHEY and SVGEGT. V was cut by 3 bases and J by 2 bases, with 8 bases left in between. DNA of the CDR3: TGTGCCAGCAGTTATAACCCAACCTACGAGCAGTACTTC. It codes for CASSYNPTYEQYF.

This clonotype has a count of ten or more. The chain is built from TRBV5-1 and TRBJ2-2; 12 bases are shared with TRBD1. V lost 1 base to trimming and J lost 7 bases; unmatched junction nucleotides: 5. The CDR3 spans 16 residues. Per the germline V gene, CDR1 is SGHRS and CDR2 is YFSETQ. CDR3 loop: CASSLYRDRGHGELFF. CDR3 nucleotide sequence: TGCGCCAGCAGCTTGTACCGGGACAGGGGGCACGGGGAGCTGTTTTTT.

This clonotype was found many times. The V and J genes are TRBV6-1 and TRBJ2-3; unclear D gene. Trimming pared 8 bases from V and 6 bases from J, leaving 9 bases between. CDR1 and CDR2 (germline): MNHNS, SASEGT. The CDR3 is 11 residues long. The DNA for the CDR3 is TGTGCCAGCGGAGAGTTGGATACGCAGTATTTT. Amino acids: CASGELDTQYF.

V is TRBV4-1 and J is TRBJ2-2, with 7 bases aligning to TRBD1. Germline lookup yields CDR1 MGHRA and CDR2 YSYEKL. The CDR3 extends over 18 amino acids. The V segment lost 6 bases and the J segment 0 bases; nucleotides outside the gene matches: 13. CDR3 coding DNA: TGCGCCAGCAGTAACTCAGCACAGGGGACAGCGAACACCGGGGAGCTGTTTTTT. Translating it yields CASSNSAQGTANTGELFF.

This chain's CDR3 is CASSTLAGVEETQYF. Here the CDR3 DNA reads TGTGCCAGTAGCACCCTAGCGGGAGTTGAGGAGACCCAGTACTTC. V usage is TRBV19 and J usage is TRBJ2-5; 10 bases match TRBD2. Trimming cost V 6 bases and J 5 bases; bases outside gene matches: 9. Germline CDR1 and CDR2: LNHDA and SQIVND (reference sequence). The CDR3 consists of 15 residues.

Many counts were recorded for this clonotype. The rearrangement links TRBV11-2 to TRBJ2-7, with 8 nucleotides matching TRBD1. The length of the CDR3 is 15 residues. J lost 4 bases, V lost 5 bases, and 10 bases had no gene match. Germline CDR1 SGHAT, CDR2 FQNNGV. As DNA, the CDR3 is TGTGCCAGCAGCCCAAGGACAGGGCGCCGGTACGAGCAGTACTTC. Protein: CASSPRTGRRYEQYF. The variable domain in full, with the rest retrieved from reference TRBV11-2 and TRBJ2-7, is EAGVAQSPRYKIIEKRQSVAFWCNPISGHATLYWYQQILGQGPKLLIQFQNNGVVDDSQLPKDRFSAERLKGVDSTLKIQPAKLEDSAVYLCASSPRTGRRYEQYFGPGTRLTVT.

This clonotype was picked up many times. This sequence joins TRBV27 and TRBJ1-5; tentative D call: TRBD1 (5 bases). Trimming took 5 bases from V and 0 from J, leaving 11 bases between them. The length of the CDR3 is 15 residues. CDR1 and CDR2 (germline): MNHEY, SMNVEV (reference sequence). The CDR3 region has the DNA TGTGCCAGCAGTGAGACAGCGTATAGCAATCAGCCCCAGCATTTT. Protein product: CASSETAYSNQPQHF.

This clonotype was seen only once. The J gene is TRBJ1-2, the V gene TRBV19, with D unclear. Germline lookup yields CDR1 LNHDA and CDR2 SQIVND (reference sequence). The CDR3 length is 13 residues. V was cut by 6 bases and J by 7 bases, with 15 bases left in between. As DNA, the CDR3 is TGTGCCAGTAGCTTCCGCACTCCAGGTGGCTACACCTTC. Protein: CASSFRTPGGYTF.

This clonotype appeared many times. The rearrangement uses TRBV27 and TRBJ2-7; D not certain. The V end lost 3 bases, the J end lost 6 bases, and 12 bases lay between the germline ends. Germline CDR1 and CDR2: MNHEY and SMNVEV (reference sequence). This CDR3 is 13 amino acids long. Here the CDR3 reads CASSFRRRVEQYF. In DNA form, the CDR3 reads TGTGCCAGCAGTTTCCGTCGGCGAGTCGAGCAGTACTTC.